Following are 28 T cell receptor beta chains from one sample sequenced in a study of blood T cell repertoires in COVID-19. Using immunoSEQ multiplex PCR, the repertoire was profiled, and TCRdb retains in-frame clones only, with some absent. Here the sample spans about 230,000 clones, under 90% being singletons. Sequenced input: PBMCs or T cells enriched from blood (not recorded which). All receptors derive from a young man who had recovered from COVID-19.

This sequence joins TRBV5-4 and TRBJ2-1; TRBD2 agrees at 7 bases. V shed 4 bases, J shed 4 bases, and the junction held 8 bases outside the gene matches. CDR3 length: 15 residues. Germline V gives CDR1 SGHNT, CDR2 YYREEE (reference sequence). The CDR3 here is CASSDVAGKYNEQFF. CDR3 DNA sequence: TGTGCCAGCAGCGACGTAGCGGGCAAGTACAATGAGCAGTTCTTC.

The chain joins TRBV7-9 to TRBJ2-1, with a possible D match to TRBD2 (6 bases). This CDR3 has 16 amino acids. Trimming removed 0 bases from V and 10 bases from J, with 19 bases in between. Germline-derived CDR1 and CDR2 are SEHNR and FQNEAQ (reference sequence). This CDR3 reads CASSLAGRLESQEQFF. CDR3 nucleotide sequence: TGTGCCAGCAGCTTAGCGGGGAGACTAGAGTCGCAGGAGCAGTTCTTC.

The rearrangement uses TRBV5-1 and TRBJ2-3; 8 positions agree with TRBD2. J was trimmed by 1 base and V by 1 base; bases with no gene match: 8. The CDR3 spans 17 residues. Germline assignment: CDR1 SGHRS and CDR2 YFSETQ. DNA of the CDR3: TGCGCCAGCAGCTTGTTCCCTAGCGGGTTCCGCACAGATACGCAGTATTTT. Translating gives CASSLFPSGFRTDTQYF.

The rearrangement links TRBV7-9 to TRBJ2-3; D is ambiguous. Trimming removed 4 bases from V and 2 bases from J, with 13 bases in between. Per the germline V gene, CDR1 is SEHNR and CDR2 is FQNEAQ (reference sequence). The CDR3 spans 15 residues. CDR3 residues: CASSSPPRPTDTQYF. The CDR3, as DNA: TGTGCCAGCAGCTCCCCTCCCCGTCCCACAGATACGCAGTATTTT.

The J gene is TRBJ2-5, the V gene TRBV29-1; D might be TRBD1 (5 bases). This CDR3 is 14 amino acids long. Germline V CDR1 and CDR2: SQVTM, ANQGSEA. With 4 bases removed from V and 2 bases from J, the gap between germline ends came to 14 bases. DNA for the CDR3: TGCAGCGTTGTCCCCCAGGGCCAACAAGAGACCCAGTACTTC. It codes for CSVVPQGQQETQYF.

V usage is TRBV9 and J usage is TRBJ2-7, with 11 bases matching TRBD2. CDR1 is SGDLS, CDR2 YYNGEE, per germline. The CDR3 loop spans 17 amino acids. Trimming removed 0 bases from V and 0 bases from J; junction bases left unmatched: 5. CDR3 in DNA: TGTGCCAGCAGCGTAGGGCTCACTAGCGGGAGCTCCTACGAGCAGTACTTC. This codes for CASSVGLTSGSSYEQYF.

The chain recombines TRBV28 with TRBJ2-7; 9 bases agree with TRBD2. Trimming at V came to 7 bases and at J to 3 bases, leaving 19 bases not matched to a gene. Looked up from germline, CDR1 is MDHEN and CDR2 is SYDVKM. The CDR3 spans 18 residues. CDR3 sequence reads: CASTLRGGLAGLYYEQYF. The CDR3 region has the DNA TGTGCCAGCACCCTTAGGGGGGGGCTAGCGGGACTATACTACGAGCAGTACTTC.

The chain couples TRBV2 to TRBJ1-1, with TRBD1 matching over 7 bases. J gave up 0 bases and V 3 bases, and 10 bases lay outside the gene matches. CDR3 length: 17 amino acids. Germline CDR1 is SNHLY and CDR2 is FYNNEI. The CDR3 is CASSDPRTGNMNTEAFF. CDR3 nucleotide sequence: TGTGCCAGCAGTGACCCCCGGACAGGAAACATGAACACTGAAGCTTTCTTT.

This chain links TRBV4-1 with TRBJ2-6; TRBD2 matches 7 bases. Losses at the gene ends were 1 base for V and 0 bases for J; bases not matched to a gene: 3. Germline V gene lookup returns CDR1 MGHRA and CDR2 YSYEKL. The length of the CDR3 is 17 residues. CDR3 coding DNA: TGCGCCAGCAGCCAAGTTGGCGGGGGCTCTGGGGCCAACGTCCTGACTTTC. Its translation is CASSQVGGGSGANVLTF.

In DNA, the CDR3 is TGTGCCAGCAGTCTCGCCTCCGGGACACTTAATTCACCCCTCCACTTT. Translating it yields CASSLASGTLNSPLHF. This rearrangement joins TRBV27 to TRBJ1-6; D is possibly TRBD1 (6 bases). Germline V lookup: CDR1 MNHEY, CDR2 SMNVEV (reference sequence). The CDR3 spans 16 residues. Trimming pared 5 bases from V and 6 bases from J, leaving 17 bases between.

The CDR3 bases are TGTGCCAGCAGCTTAGATGGGGCAGGGGGAGGTGGCTACACCTTC. Its protein is CASSLDGAGGGGYTF. The rearrangement links TRBV11-2 to TRBJ1-2; the match to TRBD1 covers 7 bases. Germline lookup yields CDR1 SGHAT and CDR2 FQNNGV. V lost 0 bases, J lost 7 bases, and 8 bases stayed unmatched. The CDR3 extends over 15 amino acids.

This chain connects TRBV7-2 to TRBJ1-5; tentatively, D is TRBD1 (5 bases). The CDR3 consists of 15 residues. Trimming removed 5 bases from V and 0 bases from J, with 11 bases in between. From germline, CDR1 is SGHTA and CDR2 FQGNSA. CDR3 region: CASSRGGYSNQPQHF. CDR3 in DNA: TGTGCCAGCAGCCGCGGGGGATATAGCAATCAGCCCCAGCATTTT.

The chain recombines TRBV12-5 with TRBJ2-7, with D tentatively TRBD1 (6 bases). In germline, CDR1 is LGHNT, CDR2 FRNRAP. This CDR3 comprises 13 residues. Trimming stripped 6 bases from V and 4 bases from J, with 13 bases between. The CDR3 DNA is TGTGCTAGTGGACCACAGGGTTGGTACGAGCAGTACTTC. This translates into CASGPQGWYEQYF.

The chain combines TRBV4-1 with TRBJ2-2; TRBD1 matches 9 bases. Germline V gives CDR1 MGHRA, CDR2 YSYEKL. J lost 3 bases, V lost 6 bases, and 5 bases had no gene match. The CDR3 has 15 residues. The CDR3 region is CASRARTGDTGELFF. The DNA for the CDR3 is TGCGCCAGCAGAGCTCGGACAGGGGACACCGGGGAGCTGTTTTTT.

V is TRBV19 and J is TRBJ1-2, with 9 bases fitting TRBD1. CDR3 length: 15 residues. Germline assignment: CDR1 LNHDA and CDR2 SQIVND (reference sequence). V shed 6 bases and J 2 bases; nucleotides not matched to a gene: 7. CDR3 in amino acids: CASREAGTGNYGYTF. The CDR3 DNA sequence: TGTGCCAGTAGAGAGGCCGGGACAGGGAACTATGGCTACACCTTC. Looking up the rest from reference TRBV19 and TRBJ1-2 gives the full variable domain: DGGITQSPKYLFRKEGQNVTLSCEQNLNHDAMYWYRQDPGQGLRLIYYSQIVNDFQKGDIAEGYSVSREKKESFPLTVTSAQKNPTAFYLCASREAGTGNYGYTFGSGTRLTVV.

In this sample, this clone turned up a few times. The gene calls are TRBV27 and TRBJ1-2, with 9 nucleotides matching TRBD1. Germline V CDR1 and CDR2: MNHEY, SMNVEV (reference sequence). V lost 1 base and J lost 4; bases outside the gene matches: 13. The CDR3 has 18 amino acids. The CDR3 coding sequence is TGTGCCAGCAGTTTATGGGGGGACAGGGCCTCCTCCCGCTATGGCTACACCTTC. Translating gives CASSLWGDRASSRYGYTF.

This clone was seen only once. This chain uses TRBV2 with TRBJ2-3, with D tentatively TRBD2 (5 bases). Germline V gene lookup returns CDR1 SNHLY and CDR2 FYNNEI. The V end lost 8 bases, the J end lost 0 bases, and 12 bases lay between the germline ends. The CDR3 is 14 residues long. CDR3 coding DNA: TGTGCCAGCCAGACTTGGACTAGCACAGATACGCAGTATTTT. Translation: CASQTWTSTDTQYF.

CDR3 sequence: CASSSAGTRETEAFF. The CDR3 DNA reads as TGTGCCAGCAGCTCAGCCGGGACCCGGGAGACTGAAGCTTTCTTT. The V and J genes are TRBV11-3 and TRBJ1-1; perhaps TRBD1 as D (5 bases). Germline V gives CDR1 SGHNT, CDR2 YENEEA. V was clipped by 4 bases and J by 5 bases, with 17 bases between them. The length of the CDR3 is 15 residues.

V is TRBV29-1 and J is TRBJ2-1; 7 bases align to TRBD1. This CDR3 region has 16 residues. After removal of 4 bases from V and 2 bases from J, the junction contained 11 bases not matched to a gene. Germline CDR1 and CDR2: SQVTM and ANQGSEA. The DNA of the CDR3 is TGCAGCGTTGCCCCCTCGACAGGGAACGCCTACAATGAGCAGTTCTTC. Translation gives CSVAPSTGNAYNEQFF.

As regards this clone: The identical CDR3 is also encoded by other nucleotide sequences in the sample. The CDR3 protein is CASSYRTGDSPLHF. The CDR3 region has the DNA TGTGCCAGCAGTTACCGGACAGGGGATTCACCCCTCCACTTT. The J gene is TRBJ1-6, the V gene TRBV6-5, with 9 bases lining up with TRBD1. Germline V gene sequence: CDR1 MNHEY, CDR2 SVGAGI. The CDR3 totals 14 residues. J gave up 8 bases and V 2 bases, and 1 base lay outside the gene matches.

This clone occurred a few times. The chain employs TRBV5-1 and TRBJ2-1; 9 bases match TRBD2. This CDR3 is 16 amino acids long. CDR1 and CDR2 from the germline V gene are SGHRS and YFSETQ. V dropped 0 bases and J dropped 9; count of bases not matched to a gene: 10. The CDR3 reads CASSLGLRGGLGEQFF. The CDR3 DNA is TGCGCCAGCAGCTTGGGATTGCGGGGGGGCCTAGGTGAGCAGTTCTTC.

The CDR3 reads CASSLRLAGAVNWQFF. The CDR3 region has the DNA TGTGCCAGCAGCCTGCGACTAGCGGGAGCGGTAAATTGGCAGTTCTTC. The chain is built from TRBV3-1 (or the pseudogene TRBV3-2) and TRBJ2-1, with 12 positions matching TRBD2. Germline CDR1 LGHDT, CDR2 YNNKEL (reference sequence). The CDR3 loop spans 16 amino acids. V gave up 4 bases and J gave up 12 bases; unmatched junction bases: 13.

Note on this clone: The same CDR3 can be traced to other DNA sequences in this sample. The rearrangement joins TRBV5-4 to TRBJ2-3, with no clear D. The CDR3 loop spans 12 amino acids. The V and J ends lost 0 bases and 4 bases respectively, with 3 bases between them. CDR1 SGHNT and CDR2 YYREEE come from the germline V gene (reference sequence). The CDR3 sequence: CASSLAADTQYF. In DNA form, the CDR3 reads TGTGCCAGCAGCTTGGCAGCAGATACGCAGTATTTT.

The rearrangement links TRBV6-5 to TRBJ2-1, with D perhaps matching TRBD1 (6 bases). The CDR3 sequence is 16 residues long. With 3 bases removed from V and 6 bases from J, the gap between germline ends came to 18 bases. Germline V gene lookup returns CDR1 MNHEY and CDR2 SVGAGI. CDR3 sequence (DNA): TGTGCCAGCAGTTATGATGGGGCAGGGGTACCCAATGAGCAGTTCTTC. It translates to CASSYDGAGVPNEQFF.

The chain recombines TRBV5-6 with TRBJ1-1; D unclear. The CDR3 length is 12 residues. Germline lookup yields CDR1 SGHDT and CDR2 YYEEEE. With 3 bases removed from V and 4 bases from J, the gap between germline ends came to 7 bases. CDR3: CASSSGSTEAFF. In DNA form, the CDR3 reads TGTGCCAGCAGCTCCGGGAGCACTGAAGCTTTCTTT.

This chain joins TRBV5-4 and TRBJ1-2; D is unresolved. There are 14 residues in the CDR3. CDR1 and CDR2 from the germline V gene are SGHNT and YYREEE (reference sequence). V lost 2 bases, J lost 2 bases, and 10 bases lay in between. CDR3 nucleotide sequence: TGTGCCAGCAGCTTAGTGGGAGCGAACTATGGCTACACCTTC. Protein: CASSLVGANYGYTF.

The chain has TRBV5-1 and TRBJ2-7; TRBD1 matches at 7 bases. The CDR3 extends over 14 amino acids. CDR1 SGHRS and CDR2 YFSETQ come from the germline V gene. Trimming took 0 bases from V and 8 from J; bases not matched to a gene: 8. DNA of the CDR3: TGCGCCAGCAGCTTGGAGCCAGGGGGAAGGAAGCAGTACTTC. This codes for CASSLEPGGRKQYF.

This clone was detected only once. The V call is TRBV7-9, the J call TRBJ2-7; D possibly corresponds to TRBD1 (5 bases). The germline V gene encodes CDR1 SEHNR and CDR2 FQNEAQ (reference sequence). This CDR3 comprises 11 residues. Between the trimmed V and J ends, which lost 8 bases and 3 bases, there was a span of 8 bases. The CDR3 coding sequence is TGTGCCAGCGAGCAGGGCTACGAGCAGTACTTC. Amino acids: CASEQGYEQYF.